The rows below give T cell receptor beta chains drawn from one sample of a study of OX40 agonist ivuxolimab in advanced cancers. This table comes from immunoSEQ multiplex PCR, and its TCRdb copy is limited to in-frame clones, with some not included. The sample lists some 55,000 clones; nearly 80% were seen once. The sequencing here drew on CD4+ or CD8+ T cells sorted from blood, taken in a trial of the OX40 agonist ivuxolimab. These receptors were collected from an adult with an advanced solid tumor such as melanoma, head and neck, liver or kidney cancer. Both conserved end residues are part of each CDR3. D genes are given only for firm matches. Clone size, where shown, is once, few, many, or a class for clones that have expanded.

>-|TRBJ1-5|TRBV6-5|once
TGTGCCAGCAGTTCCGGGACACTTAGCAATCAGCCCCAGCATTTT
CASSSGTLSNQPQHF
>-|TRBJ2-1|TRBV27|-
TGTGCCAGCAGTTTGAGGGCCGGGGGAAGTGAGCAGTTCTTC
CASSLRAGGSEQFF
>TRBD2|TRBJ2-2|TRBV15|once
TGTGCCACCAGCGCCAGAGGTTCGGGGGGGCCTGGCGGGGAGCTGTTTTTT
CATSARGSGGPGGELFF
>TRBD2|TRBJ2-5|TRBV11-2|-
TGTGCCAGCAGCTTAGATCCTATAGGACTAGGGGAGACCCAGTACTTC
CASSLDPIGLGETQYF
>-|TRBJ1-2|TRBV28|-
TGTGCCAGCAGAACGTTGTCCCGGGCTGAGACTAACTATGGCTACACCTTC
CASRTLSRAETNYGYTF
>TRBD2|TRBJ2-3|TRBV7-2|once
TGTGCCACCAGCCATCATCTACTAGCGACTAGCACAGATACGCAGTATTTT
CATSHHLLATSTDTQYF
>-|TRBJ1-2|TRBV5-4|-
TGTGCCAGCAGGAAAACAGGATTCTATGGCTACACCTTC
CASRKTGFYGYTF
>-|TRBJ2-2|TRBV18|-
TGTGCCAGCTCACCACAAGGGGTCACCGGGGAGCTGTTTTTT
CASSPQGVTGELFF
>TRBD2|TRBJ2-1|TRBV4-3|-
TGCGCCAGCAGCCGCGGGGGGGTCAATGAGCAGTTCTTC
CASSRGGVNEQFF
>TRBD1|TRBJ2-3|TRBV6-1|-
TGTGCCAGCAGTGTGTGGACAGGGGGCGCAGATACGCAGTATTTT
CASSVWTGGADTQYF
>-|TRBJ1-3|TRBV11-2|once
TGTGCCAGCAGCCCCACCGGGAGCTCTGGAAACACCATATATTTT
CASSPTGSSGNTIYF
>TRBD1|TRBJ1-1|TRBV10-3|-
TGTGCCATCAGGCAGGGGGCTAGGGGCACTGAAGCTTTCTTT
CAIRQGARGTEAFF
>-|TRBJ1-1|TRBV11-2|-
TGTGCCAGCAGCCAGATCCGGTTGGGCGCAGGGGCTTTCTTT
CASSQIRLGAGAFF
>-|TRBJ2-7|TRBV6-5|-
TGTGCCAGCAGCATTTCAGGGGTCAGCTCCTACGAGCAGTACTTC
CASSISGVSSYEQYF
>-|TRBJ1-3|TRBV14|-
TGTGCCAGCAGCCACGGACGGCGGACTGGAAACACCATATATTTT
CASSHGRRTGNTIYF
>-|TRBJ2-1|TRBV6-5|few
TGTGCCAGCAGTTACTCACCCACAAGGAGGGGCAATGAGCAGTTCTTC
CASSYSPTRRGNEQFF
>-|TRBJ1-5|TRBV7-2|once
TGTGCCAGCAGCCCCGACCGGGGAAATCAGCCCCAGCATTTT
CASSPDRGNQPQHF
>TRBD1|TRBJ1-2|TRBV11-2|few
TGTGCCAGCAGCTTAGATCTGGGGACAGGGGCGGGCTACACCTTC
CASSLDLGTGAGYTF
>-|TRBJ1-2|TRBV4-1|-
TGCGCCAGCAGCCAAGATCACACCTATGGCTACACCTTC
CASSQDHTYGYTF
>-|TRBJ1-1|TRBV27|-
TGTGCCAGCAGTTACGGGGCTCTCTCGCGTAACACTGAAGCTTTCTTT
CASSYGALSRNTEAFF
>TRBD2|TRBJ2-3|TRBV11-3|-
TGTGCCAGCAGTAGGACTAGCGGGAGCCCCGATACGCAGTATTTT
CASSRTSGSPDTQYF
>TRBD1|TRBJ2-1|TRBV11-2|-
TGTGCCAGCAGCGCCCGGACAGGTTGGGGCGAGCAGTTCTTC
CASSARTGWGEQFF
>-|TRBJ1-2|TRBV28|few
TGTGCCAGCAGTTCTCCCACCAAGTATGGCTACACCTTC
CASSSPTKYGYTF
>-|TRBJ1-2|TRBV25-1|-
TGTGCCAGCAGTGACCCATGGGGAGCTAACTATGGCTACACCTTC
CASSDPWGANYGYTF
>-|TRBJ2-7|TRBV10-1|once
TGCGCCAGCAGTGAGGACCAGGGCACCCTCGAGCAGTACTTC
CASSEDQGTLEQYF
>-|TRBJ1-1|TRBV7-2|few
TGTGCCAGCAGCTTAGGCGGGGTAGGGAGGGGCACTGAAGCTTTCTTT
CASSLGGVGRGTEAFF
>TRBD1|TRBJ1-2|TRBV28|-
TGTGCCAGCAGTTTTAGGGGGCGCATAACCTATGGCTACACCTTC
CASSFRGRITYGYTF
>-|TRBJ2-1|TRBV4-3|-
TGCGCCAGCAGCGTCCAGTCTAGCCGCGCGAATGAGCAGTTCTTC
CASSVQSSRANEQFF
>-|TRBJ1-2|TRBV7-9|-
TGTGCCAGCAGCGCTCTGGGGGCCCGCTATGGCTACACCTTC
CASSALGARYGYTF
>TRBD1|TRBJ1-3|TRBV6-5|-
TGTGCCAGCAAAGAGGACAGGCACTCTGGAAACACCATATATTTT
CASKEDRHSGNTIYF
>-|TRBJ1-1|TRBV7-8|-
TGTGCCAGCAGCTTACAGGGTGCGGCGGGAGTGACTGAAGCTTTCTTT
CASSLQGAAGVTEAFF
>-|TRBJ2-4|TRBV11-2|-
TGTGCCAGCAGCGAGAGCCGAACTGGAGGGAGAAACATTCAGTACTTC
CASSESRTGGRNIQYF